One sample yielded the 21 T cell receptor beta chains listed below, sequenced in a study of post-analysis software for immune sequencing data. Notes on the study in general: Five or six TRBV segments, TRBV5-6, TRBV5-1 and TRBV20-1 among them, were found more frequent in patients than controls.

These receptors' targets are unknown. TCR beta cDNA libraries had unique molecular identifiers. TCRdb redid the calling of the PCR reads with MiXCR, one entry per CDR3 protein. The repertoire has some 700,000 distinct CDR3 sequences, over 45% of them found once; the top ten carry around 11%. The specimen sequenced was blood. These receptors were collected from a girl aged 2 to 9 with multiple sclerosis.

This clonotype came up a few times. As DNA, the CDR3 is TGCAGTGCTAGAGATCACGACAGGGACACCGGGGAGCTGTTTTTT. This translates into CSARDHDRDTGELFF. The chain recombines TRBV20-1 with TRBJ2-2; 7 bases are shared with TRBD1. V shed 0 bases, J shed 3 bases, and the junction held 4 bases outside the gene matches. The CDR3 is 15 residues long. Per germline, CDR1 DFQATT and CDR2 SNEGSKA (reference sequence).

The rearrangement links TRBV3-1 to TRBJ2-5; TRBD2 is a possible D gene (5 bases). Looked up from germline, CDR1 is LGHDT and CDR2 is YNNKEL (reference sequence). This CDR3 has 13 residues. The V end was cut by 3 bases, the J end by 3 bases, with 8 bases between. The DNA for the CDR3 is TGTGCCAGCAGCCAGGCGGGTGAAGAGACCCAGTACTTC. Protein sequence: CASSQAGEETQYF.

There are a few counts of this clonotype. This chain joins TRBV20-1 and TRBJ2-1; 8 nucleotides align to TRBD1. The V gene end was trimmed by 6 bases and the J gene end by 7 bases; junction bases not matched to a gene: 8. CDR3 length equals 13 residues. Looked up from germline, CDR1 is DFQATT and CDR2 is SNEGSKA (reference sequence). CDR3 bases: TGCAGTGCCACGGACAGGGTCGGAAATGAGCAGTTCTTC. It specifies CSATDRVGNEQFF.

This clonotype was counted only a few times. V gene TRBV6-2 or TRBV6-3 combines with J gene TRBJ2-7; TRBD2 might be the D (5 bases). CDR1 MNHEY and CDR2 SVGEGT come from the germline V gene. The CDR3 is 13 residues long. Trimming took 2 bases from V and 4 from J, leaving 9 bases between them. The CDR3 DNA reads TGTGCCAGCAGTTACAAACCGGGGTACGAGCAGTACTTC. This codes for CASSYKPGYEQYF.

This sequence joins TRBV20-1 and TRBJ1-5; 9 positions agree with TRBD1. Germline V CDR1 and CDR2: DFQATT, SNEGSKA (reference sequence). The V gene end was trimmed by 7 bases and the J gene end by 0 bases; junction bases not matched to a gene: 13. The CDR3 runs to 17 residues. The CDR3 DNA reads as TGCAGTGGAGGTAGGGACAGGGAGAGGTATAGCAATCAGCCCCAGCATTTT. This translates into CSGGRDRERYSNQPQHF.

The J gene is TRBJ1-1, the V gene TRBV20-1; D is possibly TRBD1 (5 bases). This CDR3 spans 13 amino acids. From germline, CDR1 is DFQATT and CDR2 SNEGSKA (reference sequence). V lost 6 bases and J lost 1, with 12 bases in between. Here the CDR3 reads CSALTGKNTEAFF. The CDR3 DNA is TGCAGTGCCCTTACAGGAAAGAACACTGAAGCTTTCTTT.

The chain links TRBV4-1 to TRBJ1-2; TRBD1 matches at 8 bases. CDR3 size: 15 residues. With V trimmed by 1 base and J by 5 bases, 6 bases remained unmatched. Germline CDR1 MGHRA, CDR2 YSYEKL. CDR3 bases: TGCGCCAGCAGCCAAGTGGGACAGGTAGCTTATGGCTACACCTTC. This gives the protein CASSQVGQVAYGYTF.

The chain employs TRBV5-1 and TRBJ2-5, with TRBD1 matching 10 bases. The CDR3 consists of 15 residues. CDR1 and CDR2 (germline): SGHRS, YFSETQ. The junction had 7 bases not matched to a gene; V was cut back by 4 bases and J by 4 bases. Written as DNA, the CDR3 is TGCGCCAGCAGCCCGGGACAGGGGAGGCGAGAGACCCAGTACTTC. Its protein is CASSPGQGRRETQYF.

This rearrangement joins TRBV13 to TRBJ1-2, with no clear D. Germline CDR1 and CDR2: PRHDT and FYEKMQ (reference sequence). V lost 2 bases to trimming and J lost 8 bases, with 12 bases between them. CDR3 length equals 13 residues. The CDR3 DNA sequence: TGTGCCAGCAGCTTAATAACCCTGCGAGGCTACACCTTC. Translating gives CASSLITLRGYTF.

The chain links TRBV9 to TRBJ2-1; TRBD1 matches 8 bases. The germline V gene has CDR1 SGDLS and CDR2 YYNGEE. V was clipped by 0 bases and J by 7 bases; unmatched bases: 6. This CDR3 has 15 residues. Here the CDR3 DNA reads TGTGCCAGCAGCGTAGGTCAGGGGGCCGGTAATGAGCAGTTCTTC. Translation: CASSVGQGAGNEQFF.

The chain couples TRBV10-3 to TRBJ2-7, with D uncertain. CDR1 is ENHRY and CDR2 is SYGVKD in the germline V gene. Trimming left V 4 bases short and J 2 bases short, with 21 bases between. The CDR3 has 17 residues. CDR3 nucleotides: TGTGCCATCAGTGGAACTAACAGCTCCTTACTACCCTACGAGCAGTACTTC. Translation: CAISGTNSSLLPYEQYF.

The chain links TRBV15 to TRBJ2-3; D possibly corresponds to TRBD2 (6 bases). Germline V gene lookup returns CDR1 LNHNV and CDR2 YYDKDF (reference sequence). Trimming took off 4 bases at V and 1 base at J, with 12 bases between the two ends. The CDR3 loop spans 15 amino acids. The CDR3 sequence: CATSKGSGGTDTQYF. In DNA, the CDR3 is TGTGCCACCAGCAAGGGTTCGGGGGGCACAGATACGCAGTATTTT.

This clonotype was seen only a few times. Germline and junction disagree at one end, which may indicate a read error. The chain combines TRBV2 with TRBJ2-3; no definite D call. Germline loops: CDR1 SNHLY, CDR2 FYNNEI. The CDR3 runs to 12 residues. CDR3 coding DNA: TGTGCCAGCGGTGCAACCACAGATACGCGGTATTTT. This gives the protein CASGATTDTRYF.

This clonotype turned up a few times. The CDR3, as DNA: TGTGCCAGCAGCTTCACGAACACTGAAGCTTTCTTT. Translating gives CASSFTNTEAFF. The chain carries TRBV5-6 and TRBJ1-1; D not resolved. The length of the CDR3 is 12 residues. Trimming took off 2 bases at V and 1 base at J, with 3 bases between the two ends. CDR1 and CDR2 from the germline V gene are SGHDT and YYEEEE.

The chain joins TRBV20-1 to TRBJ2-3; weak D call: TRBD2 (7 bases). Per the germline V gene, CDR1 is DFQATT and CDR2 is SNEGSKA (reference sequence). With 3 bases removed from V and 2 bases from J, the gap between germline ends came to 21 bases. The CDR3 totals 17 residues. Here the CDR3 DNA reads TGCAGTGCTAGCGGAGGGGGGGCAGGGAGTTTCACAGATACGCAGTATTTT. Translating it yields CSASGGGAGSFTDTQYF.

This clonotype was counted only a few times. The chain couples TRBV6-5 to TRBJ2-1; a possible D gene is TRBD2 (6 bases). Looked up from germline, CDR1 is MNHEY and CDR2 is SVGAGI. Between the trimmed V and J ends, which lost 8 bases and 6 bases, there was a span of 20 bases. The CDR3 contains 15 residues. The CDR3 region is CASGKRREPGNEQFF. The CDR3 bases are TGTGCCAGCGGAAAAAGGCGGGAACCGGGCAATGAGCAGTTCTTC.

This chain connects TRBV13 to TRBJ2-1; 13 nucleotides agree with TRBD2. CDR3 length: 15 amino acids. Germline V lookup: CDR1 PRHDT, CDR2 FYEKMQ (reference sequence). Trimming cost V 0 bases and J 8 bases; bases outside gene matches: 1. CDR3 in amino acids: CASSLGGLAGDEQFF. The CDR3 nucleotides are TGTGCCAGCAGCTTAGGCGGACTAGCGGGAGATGAGCAGTTCTTC.

This chain connects TRBV24-1 to TRBJ2-3, with D perhaps matching TRBD1 (6 bases). Trimming left V 4 bases short and J 4 bases short, with 17 bases between. The germline V gene has CDR1 KGHDR and CDR2 SFDVKD. There are 16 residues in the CDR3. The CDR3 reads CATSDSGQSSPDTQYF. The CDR3 bases are TGTGCCACCAGTGACTCCGGACAGTCCTCCCCAGATACGCAGTATTTT.

This clonotype was seen only a few times. The chain uses TRBV4-1 and TRBJ2-7; 9 bases map to TRBD1. The assigned J gene may be wrong: the sequence end matches TRBJ2-5 better. This CDR3 comprises 15 residues. CDR1 is MGHRA and CDR2 is YSYEKL in the germline V gene. Written as DNA, the CDR3 is TGCGCCAGCAGCTTCAGGGACAGGGTGGGGGAGACCCAGTACTTC. Protein: CASSFRDRVGETQYF.

The chain couples TRBV6-6 to TRBJ1-2, with D perhaps TRBD1 (5 bases). Germline V gene data show CDR1 as MNHNY and CDR2 as SVGAGI (reference sequence). This CDR3 comprises 11 residues. Trimming removed 4 bases at V and 11 bases at J, with 11 bases between. As DNA, the CDR3 is TGTGCCAGCAGTTCCCCAGGGAGGTACACCTTC. This sequence encodes CASSSPGRYTF.

In its sample, this clonotype was seen a few times. The genes are TRBV5-5 and TRBJ2-7; D remains ambiguous. Germline CDR1 SGHKS, CDR2 YYEKEE (reference sequence). The V gene lost 6 bases and the J gene lost 0 bases, with 16 bases spanning the gap. There are 15 residues in the CDR3. CDR3 sequence: CASTLRLLSSYEQYF. The CDR3 nucleotides are TGTGCCAGCACCCTTCGACTGTTGAGCTCCTACGAGCAGTACTTC.